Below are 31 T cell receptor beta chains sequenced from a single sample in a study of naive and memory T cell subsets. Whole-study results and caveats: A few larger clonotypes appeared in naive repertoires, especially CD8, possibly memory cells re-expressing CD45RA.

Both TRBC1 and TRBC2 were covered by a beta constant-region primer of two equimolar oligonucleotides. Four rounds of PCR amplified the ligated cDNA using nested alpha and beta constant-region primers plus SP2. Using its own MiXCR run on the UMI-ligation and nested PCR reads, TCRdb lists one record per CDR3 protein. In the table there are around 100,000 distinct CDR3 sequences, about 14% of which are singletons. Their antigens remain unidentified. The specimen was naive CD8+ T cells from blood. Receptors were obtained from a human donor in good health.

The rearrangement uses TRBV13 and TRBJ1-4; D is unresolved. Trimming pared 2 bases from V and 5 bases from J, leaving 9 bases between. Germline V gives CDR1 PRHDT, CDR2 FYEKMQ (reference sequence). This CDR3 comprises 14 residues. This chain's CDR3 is CASSLWNRNEKLFF. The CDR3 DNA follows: TGTGCCAGCAGCTTATGGAATCGGAATGAAAAACTGTTTTTT.

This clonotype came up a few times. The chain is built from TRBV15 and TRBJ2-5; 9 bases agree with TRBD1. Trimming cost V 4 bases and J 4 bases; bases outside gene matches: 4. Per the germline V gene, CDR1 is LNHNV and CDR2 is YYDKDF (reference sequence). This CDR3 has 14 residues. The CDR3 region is CATSTQGAGETQYF. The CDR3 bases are TGTGCCACCAGCACACAGGGGGCGGGAGAGACCCAGTACTTC.

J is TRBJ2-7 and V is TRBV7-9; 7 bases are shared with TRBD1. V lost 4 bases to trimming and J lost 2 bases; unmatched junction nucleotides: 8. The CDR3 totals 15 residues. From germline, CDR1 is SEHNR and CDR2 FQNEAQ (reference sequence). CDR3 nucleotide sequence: TGTGCCAGCAGCTCCTCCGGGACAGCAGCCTACGAGCAGTACTTC. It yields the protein CASSSSGTAAYEQYF. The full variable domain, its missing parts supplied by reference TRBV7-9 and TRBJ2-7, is DTGVSQNPRHKITKRGQNVTFRCDPISEHNRLYWYRQTLGQGPEFLTYFQNEAQLEKSRLLSDRFSAERPKGSFSTLEIQRTEQGDSAMYLCASSSSGTAAYEQYFGPGTRLTVT.

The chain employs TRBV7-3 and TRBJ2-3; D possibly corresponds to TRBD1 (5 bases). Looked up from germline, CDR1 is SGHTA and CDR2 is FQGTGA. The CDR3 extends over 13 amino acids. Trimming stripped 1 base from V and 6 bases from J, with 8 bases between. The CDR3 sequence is CASSLSKGDTQYF. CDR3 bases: TGTGCCAGCAGCTTAAGCAAGGGGGATACGCAGTATTTT.

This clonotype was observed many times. CDR3 residues: CASSQGTVASGYTF. The CDR3 bases are TGTGCCAGCAGCCAAGGGACCGTAGCTAGTGGCTACACCTTC. V usage is TRBV4-2 and J usage is TRBJ1-2, with D unclear. The CDR3 sequence is 14 residues long. The V end lost 1 base, the J end lost 7 bases, and 13 bases lay between the germline ends. The germline V gene has CDR1 LGHNA and CDR2 YNFKEQ.

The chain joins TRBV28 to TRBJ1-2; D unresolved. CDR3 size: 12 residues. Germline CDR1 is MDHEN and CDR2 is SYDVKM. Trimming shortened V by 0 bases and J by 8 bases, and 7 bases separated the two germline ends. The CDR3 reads CASSLWGNGYTF. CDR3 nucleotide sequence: TGTGCCAGCAGTTTATGGGGTAACGGCTACACCTTC.

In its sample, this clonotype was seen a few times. The DNA for the CDR3 is TGTGCCAGCAGCCGACCGACAGGGGACGAGCAGTACTTC. Encoded protein: CASSRPTGDEQYF. The chain links TRBV7-9 to TRBJ2-7, with 8 bases aligning to TRBD1. Germline loops: CDR1 SEHNR, CDR2 FQNEAQ (reference sequence). The J segment lost 5 bases and the V segment lost 5 bases, leaving 5 bases of the junction unmatched. CDR3 length equals 13 residues.

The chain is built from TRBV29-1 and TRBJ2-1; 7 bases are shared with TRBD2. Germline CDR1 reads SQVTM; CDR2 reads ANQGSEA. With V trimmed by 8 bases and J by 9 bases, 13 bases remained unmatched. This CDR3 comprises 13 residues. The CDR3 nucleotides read TGCAGCTGGGGGAGGGGAACGACGGGTGAGCAGTTCTTC. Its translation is CSWGRGTTGEQFF.

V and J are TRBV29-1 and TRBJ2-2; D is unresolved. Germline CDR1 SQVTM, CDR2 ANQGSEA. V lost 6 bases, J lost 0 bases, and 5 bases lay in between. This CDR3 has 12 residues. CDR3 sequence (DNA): TGCAGCGTCACATCGAACACCGGGGAGCTGTTTTTT. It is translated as CSVTSNTGELFF.

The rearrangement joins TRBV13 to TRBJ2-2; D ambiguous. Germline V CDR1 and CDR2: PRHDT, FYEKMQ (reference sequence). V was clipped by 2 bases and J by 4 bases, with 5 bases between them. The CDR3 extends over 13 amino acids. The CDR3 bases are TGTGCCAGCAGCTTATGGTTCACCGGGGAGCTGTTTTTT. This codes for CASSLWFTGELFF.

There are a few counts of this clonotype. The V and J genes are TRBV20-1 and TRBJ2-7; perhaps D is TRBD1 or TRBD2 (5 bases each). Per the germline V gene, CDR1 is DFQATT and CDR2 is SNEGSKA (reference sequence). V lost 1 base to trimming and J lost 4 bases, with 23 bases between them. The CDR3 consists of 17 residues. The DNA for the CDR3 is TGCAGTGCTAGAGCACTCGGGGCGTCCAGCGTTGATTACGAGCAGTACTTC. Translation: CSARALGASSVDYEQYF.

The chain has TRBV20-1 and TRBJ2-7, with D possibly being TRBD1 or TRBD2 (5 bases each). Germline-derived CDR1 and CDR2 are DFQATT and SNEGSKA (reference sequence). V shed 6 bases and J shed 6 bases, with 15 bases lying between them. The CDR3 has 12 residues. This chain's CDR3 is CSAGTERVEQYF. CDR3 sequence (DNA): TGCAGTGCAGGGACGGAGAGAGTCGAGCAGTACTTC.

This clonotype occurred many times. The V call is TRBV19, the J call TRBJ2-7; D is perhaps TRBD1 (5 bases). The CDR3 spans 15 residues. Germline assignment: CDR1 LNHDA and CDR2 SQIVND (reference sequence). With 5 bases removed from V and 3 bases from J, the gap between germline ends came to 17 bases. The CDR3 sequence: CASSPTAGRVYEQYF. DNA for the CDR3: TGTGCCAGTAGTCCCACGGCCGGCAGGGTCTACGAGCAGTACTTC.

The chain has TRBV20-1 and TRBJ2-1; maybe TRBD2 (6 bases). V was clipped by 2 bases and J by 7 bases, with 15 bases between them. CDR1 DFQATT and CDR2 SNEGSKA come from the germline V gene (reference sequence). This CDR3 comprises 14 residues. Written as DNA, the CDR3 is TGCAGTGCTAGAAAGGCGGGAACGCCGAATGAGCAGTTCTTC. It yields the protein CSARKAGTPNEQFF.

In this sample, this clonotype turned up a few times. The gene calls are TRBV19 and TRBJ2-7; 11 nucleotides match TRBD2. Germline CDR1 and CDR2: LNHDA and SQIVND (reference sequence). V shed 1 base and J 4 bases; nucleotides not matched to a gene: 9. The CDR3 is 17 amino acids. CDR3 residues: CASSIALPGLAEYEQYF. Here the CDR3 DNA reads TGTGCCAGTAGTATAGCCCTACCGGGACTAGCGGAGTACGAGCAGTACTTC.

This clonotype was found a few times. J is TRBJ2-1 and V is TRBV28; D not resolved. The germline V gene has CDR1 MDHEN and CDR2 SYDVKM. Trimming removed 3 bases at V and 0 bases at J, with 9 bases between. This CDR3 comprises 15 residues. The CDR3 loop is CASSFLESSYNEQFF. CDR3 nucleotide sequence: TGTGCCAGCAGTTTTCTGGAAAGCTCCTACAATGAGCAGTTCTTC.

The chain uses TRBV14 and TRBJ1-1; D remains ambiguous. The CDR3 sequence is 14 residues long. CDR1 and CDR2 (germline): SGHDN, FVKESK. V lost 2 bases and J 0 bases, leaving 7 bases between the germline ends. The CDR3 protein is CASSQTLMNTEAFF. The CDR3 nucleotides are TGTGCCAGCAGCCAAACACTCATGAACACTGAAGCTTTCTTT.

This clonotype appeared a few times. In nucleotides, the CDR3 is TGTGCCATCAGTGAGGGACAGAACTACGAGCAGTACTTC. Translating it yields CAISEGQNYEQYF. The chain recombines TRBV10-3 with TRBJ2-7, with TRBD1 as a possible D gene (6 bases). The V gene's germline CDR1 is ENHRY and CDR2 SYGVKD. The CDR3 has 13 residues. V was shortened by 2 bases and J by 3 bases, with 8 bases between the two germline ends.

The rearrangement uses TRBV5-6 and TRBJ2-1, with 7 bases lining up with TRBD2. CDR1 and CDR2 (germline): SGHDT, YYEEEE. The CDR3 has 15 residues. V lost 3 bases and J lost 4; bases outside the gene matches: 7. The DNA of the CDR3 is TGTGCCAGCAGCTCCCAACGGGACTATTACAATGAGCAGTTCTTC. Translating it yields CASSSQRDYYNEQFF.

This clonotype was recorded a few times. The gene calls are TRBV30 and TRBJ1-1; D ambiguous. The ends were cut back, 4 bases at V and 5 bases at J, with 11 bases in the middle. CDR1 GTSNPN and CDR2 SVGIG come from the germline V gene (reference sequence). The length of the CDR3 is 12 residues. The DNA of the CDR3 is TGTGCCTGGACCCCCACCGTGACTGAAGCTTTCTTT. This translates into CAWTPTVTEAFF.

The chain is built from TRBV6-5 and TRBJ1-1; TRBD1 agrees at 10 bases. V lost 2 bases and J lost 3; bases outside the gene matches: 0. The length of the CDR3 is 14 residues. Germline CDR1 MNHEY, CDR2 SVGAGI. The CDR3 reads CASSYGQGDTEAFF. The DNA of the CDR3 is TGTGCCAGCAGTTACGGACAGGGGGACACTGAAGCTTTCTTT.

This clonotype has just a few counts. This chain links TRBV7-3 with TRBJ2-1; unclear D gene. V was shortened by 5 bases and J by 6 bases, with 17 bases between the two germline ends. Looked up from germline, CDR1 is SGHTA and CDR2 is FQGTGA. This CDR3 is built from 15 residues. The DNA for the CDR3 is TGTGCCAGCAGCCCCTCCCTAGGTAGGCGCAATGAGCAGTTCTTC. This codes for CASSPSLGRRNEQFF.

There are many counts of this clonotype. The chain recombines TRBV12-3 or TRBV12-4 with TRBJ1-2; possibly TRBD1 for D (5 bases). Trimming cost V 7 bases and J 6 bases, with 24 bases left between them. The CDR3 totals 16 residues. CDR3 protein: CASTSLPMKTENGYTF. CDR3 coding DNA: TGTGCCAGCACTTCGTTGCCGATGAAGACAGAGAATGGCTACACCTTC.

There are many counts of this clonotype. CDR3 region: CASSKGLSYGYTF. CDR3 nucleotides: TGTGCCAGCAGCAAGGGACTGAGCTATGGCTACACCTTC. The V and J genes are TRBV5-4 and TRBJ1-2; D might be TRBD1 (5 bases). CDR1 and CDR2 from the germline V gene are SGHNT and YYREEE (reference sequence). This CDR3 has 13 residues. The V gene lost 4 bases and the J gene lost 4 bases, with 11 bases spanning the gap.

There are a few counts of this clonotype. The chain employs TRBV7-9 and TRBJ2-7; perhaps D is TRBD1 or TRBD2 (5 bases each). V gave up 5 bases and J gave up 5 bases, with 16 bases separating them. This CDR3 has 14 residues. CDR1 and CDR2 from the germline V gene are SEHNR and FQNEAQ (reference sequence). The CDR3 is CASSPPGPLDEQYF. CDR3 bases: TGTGCCAGCAGCCCCCCGGGGCCTCTAGACGAGCAGTACTTC. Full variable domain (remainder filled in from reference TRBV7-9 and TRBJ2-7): DTGVSQNPRHKITKRGQNVTFRCDPISEHNRLYWYRQTLGQGPEFLTYFQNEAQLEKSRLLSDRFSAERPKGSFSTLEIQRTEQGDSAMYLCASSPPGPLDEQYFGPGTRLTVT.

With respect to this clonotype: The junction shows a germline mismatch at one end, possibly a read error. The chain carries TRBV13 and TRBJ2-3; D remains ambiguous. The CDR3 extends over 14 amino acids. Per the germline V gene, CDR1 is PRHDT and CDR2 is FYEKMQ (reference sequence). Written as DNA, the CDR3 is TGTGCCAGGAGCTTAAGGGCCCGGACGGATACGCAGTATTTT. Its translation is CARSLRARTDTQYF. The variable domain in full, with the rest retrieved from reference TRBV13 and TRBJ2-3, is AAGVIQSPRHLIKEKRETATLKCYPIPRHDTVYWYQQGPGQDPQFLISFYEKMQSDKGSIPDRFSAQQFSDYHSELNMSSLELGDSALYFCARSLRARTDTQYFGPGTRLTVL.

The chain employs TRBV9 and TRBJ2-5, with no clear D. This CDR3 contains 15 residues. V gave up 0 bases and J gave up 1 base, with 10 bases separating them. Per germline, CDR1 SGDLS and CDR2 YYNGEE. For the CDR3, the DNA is TGTGCCAGCAGCGTAGTGGGCAGCAGCCAAGAGACCCAGTACTTC. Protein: CASSVVGSSQETQYF. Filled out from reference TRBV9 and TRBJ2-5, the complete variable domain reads DSGVTQTPKHLITATGQRVTLRCSPRSGDLSVYWYQQSLDQGLQFLIQYYNGEERAKGNILERFSAQQFPDLHSELNLSSLELGDSALYFCASSVVGSSQETQYFGPGTRLLVL.

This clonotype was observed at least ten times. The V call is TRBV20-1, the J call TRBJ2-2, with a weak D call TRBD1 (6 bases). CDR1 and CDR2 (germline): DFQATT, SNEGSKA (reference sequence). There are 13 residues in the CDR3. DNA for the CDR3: TGCAGACCCAGGGGATCATCACTCGGGGAGCTGTTTTTT. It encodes CRPRGSSLGELFF.

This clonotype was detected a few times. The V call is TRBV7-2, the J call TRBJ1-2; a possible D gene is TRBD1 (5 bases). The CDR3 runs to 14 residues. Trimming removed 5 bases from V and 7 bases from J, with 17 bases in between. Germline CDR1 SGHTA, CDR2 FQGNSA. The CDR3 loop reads CASSHDQGRSGYTF. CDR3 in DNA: TGTGCCAGCAGCCACGACCAGGGACGGAGTGGCTACACCTTC.

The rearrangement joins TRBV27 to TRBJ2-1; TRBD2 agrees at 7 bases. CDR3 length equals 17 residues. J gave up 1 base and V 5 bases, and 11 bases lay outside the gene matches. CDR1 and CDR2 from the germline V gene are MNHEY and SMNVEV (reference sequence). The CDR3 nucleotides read TGTGCCAGCAGTGATTCCAATTACGGGGGGTCCTACAATGAGCAGTTCTTC. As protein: CASSDSNYGGSYNEQFF.

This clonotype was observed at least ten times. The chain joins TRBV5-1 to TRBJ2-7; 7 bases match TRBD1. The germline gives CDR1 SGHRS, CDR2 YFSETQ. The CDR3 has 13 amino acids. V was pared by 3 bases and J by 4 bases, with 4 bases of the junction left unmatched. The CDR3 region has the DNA TGCGCCAGCAGCTCCGGGACAGAGTACGAGCAGTACTTC. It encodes CASSSGTEYEQYF.